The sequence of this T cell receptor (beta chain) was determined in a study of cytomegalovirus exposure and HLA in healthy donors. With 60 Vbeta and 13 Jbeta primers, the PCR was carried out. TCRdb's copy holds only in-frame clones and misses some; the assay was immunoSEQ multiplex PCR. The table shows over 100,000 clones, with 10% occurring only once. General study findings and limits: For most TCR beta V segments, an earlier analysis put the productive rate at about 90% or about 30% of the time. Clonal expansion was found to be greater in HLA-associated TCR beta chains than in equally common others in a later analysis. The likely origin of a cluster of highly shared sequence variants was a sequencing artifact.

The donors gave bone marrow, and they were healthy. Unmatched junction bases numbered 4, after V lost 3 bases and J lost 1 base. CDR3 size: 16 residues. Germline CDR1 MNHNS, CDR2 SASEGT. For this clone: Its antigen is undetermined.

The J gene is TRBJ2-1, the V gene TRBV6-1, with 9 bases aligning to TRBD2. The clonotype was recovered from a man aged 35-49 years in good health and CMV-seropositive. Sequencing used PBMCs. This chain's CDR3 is CASSEIAGVSYNEQFF. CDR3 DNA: TGTGCCAGCAGTGAGATAGCGGGAGTATCCTACAATGAGCAGTTCTTC.